A single sample gave rise to the 9 T cell receptor beta chains below, sequenced in a study of blood T cell repertoires in COVID-19. The assay was immunoSEQ multiplex PCR, and TCRdb's table has in-frame clones only and misses some. The table shows around 150,000 clones, with 85% occurring only once. The sample comprised peripheral blood. The source is a human donor with acute or convalescent COVID-19. The donor label of this sample is uncertain.

This chain uses TRBV4-1 with TRBJ2-1; D remains ambiguous. CDR3 size: 14 residues. V lost 2 bases, J lost 2 bases, and 7 bases lay in between. Germline V lookup: CDR1 MGHRA, CDR2 YSYEKL. In DNA, the CDR3 is TGCGCCAGCAGCCAATTAGTGACCTACAATGAGCAGTTCTTC. This gives the protein CASSQLVTYNEQFF.

This clone appeared once. V and J are TRBV29-1 and TRBJ1-2; 7 positions match TRBD1. Germline trimming cut 4 bases from V and 4 bases from J; bases unmatched to any gene: 6. Germline V lookup: CDR1 SQVTM, CDR2 ANQGSEA. The CDR3 spans 13 residues. CDR3: CSVGDSTAYGYTF. In DNA form, the CDR3 reads TGCAGCGTTGGGGACAGTACGGCCTATGGCTACACCTTC.

The rearrangement links TRBV7-6 to TRBJ1-3; D is unclear. The CDR3 length is 15 residues. Trimming took off 0 bases at V and 2 bases at J, with 8 bases between the two ends. Germline V gives CDR1 SGHVS, CDR2 FNYEAQ. CDR3: CASSLAAGAGNTIYF. For the CDR3, the DNA is TGTGCCAGCAGCTTAGCCGCGGGAGCTGGAAACACCATATATTTT.

CDR3 amino acids: CAWSSTGATEAFF. CDR3 DNA: TGTGCCTGGAGTTCAACAGGGGCCACTGAAGCTTTCTTT. The chain has TRBV30 and TRBJ1-1; 7 bases match TRBD1. CDR1 and CDR2 (germline): GTSNPN, SVGIG (reference sequence). With 2 bases clipped from V and 4 bases from J, the junction kept 4 bases outside the gene matches. The CDR3 is made up of 13 amino acids.

The gene calls are TRBV3-1 (or the pseudogene TRBV3-2) and TRBJ1-5, with D possibly TRBD1 on 5 matching bases. Germline V gene sequence: CDR1 LGHDT, CDR2 YNNKEL (reference sequence). Trimming left V 3 bases short and J 9 bases short, with 12 bases between. CDR3 length equals 13 residues. The CDR3 sequence: CASSHLGVRPQHF. CDR3 bases: TGTGCCAGCAGCCACCTAGGGGTCCGGCCCCAGCATTTT.

The rearrangement links TRBV6-5 to TRBJ1-2; D perhaps matches TRBD1 (5 bases). V lost 1 base to trimming and J lost 3 bases, with 9 bases between them. CDR1 and CDR2 from the germline V gene are MNHEY and SVGAGI. The CDR3 has 14 residues. In DNA, the CDR3 is TGTGCCAGCAGTTACTATCAGGGTGACTATGGCTACACCTTC. The encoded protein is CASSYYQGDYGYTF.

For the CDR3, the DNA is TGTGCCAGCAGTTACCCGCCAGGGGCGCGTGGTGAAAAACTGTTTTTT. This sequence encodes CASSYPPGARGEKLFF. This chain joins TRBV6-2 or TRBV6-3 and TRBJ1-4; tentative D call: TRBD1 (6 bases). V was clipped by 2 bases and J by 7 bases, with 17 bases between them. The CDR3 sequence is 16 residues long. Germline-derived CDR1 and CDR2 are MNHEY and SVGEGT.

The V and J genes are TRBV27 and TRBJ1-2; 10 positions match TRBD1. The CDR3 is 15 residues long. Germline CDR1 is MNHEY and CDR2 is SMNVEV (reference sequence). The ends lost 6 bases at V and 3 bases at J; junction bases unmatched: 7. The CDR3 DNA follows: TGTGCCAGCAGCTCCCCCGGGACAGGGGACTATGGCTACACCTTC. Residues: CASSSPGTGDYGYTF.

The chain links TRBV6-2 or TRBV6-3 to TRBJ1-5, with D perhaps TRBD1 (5 bases). The CDR3 is 16 residues long. Per the germline V gene, CDR1 is MNHEY and CDR2 is SVGEGT. V was clipped by 3 bases and J by 0 bases, with 12 bases between them. The DNA for the CDR3 is TGTGCCAGCAGTTATTCGTTTGGGGCTAGCAATCAGCCCCAGCATTTT. Amino acids: CASSYSFGASNQPQHF.